These 22 T cell receptor beta chains were all obtained from the same sample, sequenced in a study of cytomegalovirus exposure and HLA in healthy donors. The study ran its PCR with 60 Vbeta and 13 Jbeta primers. The table came from immunoSEQ multiplex PCR; TCRdb's copy has only in-frame clones and leaves some out. The sample has about 190,000 clones, roughly four fifths seen once. Specimen: PBMCs. The receptor source for this set is a young man in good health and CMV-seronegative.

The gene calls are TRBV7-9 and TRBJ2-1; 9 bases align to TRBD2. Per germline, CDR1 SEHNR and CDR2 FQNEAQ (reference sequence). This CDR3 has 16 amino acids. The trim removed 3 bases at V and 5 bases at J, leaving 8 bases unmatched. CDR3 sequence (DNA): TGTGCCAGCAGCTTCTCCGGGACTAGCACCCACAATGAGCAGTTCTTC. Its protein product is CASSFSGTSTHNEQFF.

The rearrangement links TRBV4-1 to TRBJ2-1, with 8 bases that match TRBD2. The germline V gene encodes CDR1 MGHRA and CDR2 YSYEKL. The CDR3 covers 17 residues. V trimming: 4 bases; J trimming: 7 bases; junction bases outside the gene matches: 15. The CDR3 spells CASSRGGLVDLGNEQFF. DNA of the CDR3: TGCGCCAGCAGCCGGGGGGGACTAGTGGATCTAGGGAATGAGCAGTTCTTC.

V and J are TRBV13 and TRBJ2-1; 12 nucleotides match TRBD2. The germline gives CDR1 PRHDT, CDR2 FYEKMQ (reference sequence). V gave up 6 bases and J gave up 4 bases; unmatched junction bases: 10. The CDR3 totals 17 residues. The CDR3 DNA sequence: TGTGCCAGCAGTCGAACTAGCGGGAGGACCTATTACAATGAGCAGTTCTTC. Translated, it gives CASSRTSGRTYYNEQFF.

The J gene is TRBJ1-2, the V gene TRBV2, with D hard to call. Germline V gene sequence: CDR1 SNHLY, CDR2 FYNNEI. Trimming removed 1 base at V and 4 bases at J, with 10 bases between. The CDR3 is 14 residues long. CDR3: CASSEGAGFYGYTF. The CDR3 nucleotides are TGTGCCAGCAGTGAAGGTGCGGGATTCTATGGCTACACCTTC.

The chain employs TRBV4-3 and TRBJ2-3; 13 bases are shared with TRBD2. CDR3 length equals 20 residues. Germline V gene lookup returns CDR1 LGHNA and CDR2 YSLEER. Unmatched junction bases numbered 18, after V lost 4 bases and J lost 5 bases. The DNA for the CDR3 is TGCGCCAGCAGCCCGAGACTAGCGGGGGGCCCGGAAACTCTCGGAGATACGCAGTATTTT. Translating gives CASSPRLAGGPETLGDTQYF.

In DNA form, the CDR3 reads TGTGCCAGCTCACCCGGTGGTAAGCCTTATAGCAATCAGCCCCAGCATTTT. This gives the protein CASSPGGKPYSNQPQHF. The gene calls are TRBV18 and TRBJ1-5; D unclear. CDR1 and CDR2 (germline): KGHSH, LQKENI. This CDR3 is 17 amino acids long. Trimming removed 3 bases at V and 0 bases at J, with 15 bases between.

This clone appeared once. The J gene is TRBJ2-4, the V gene TRBV4-1; 10 nucleotides line up with TRBD1. Trimming took 0 bases from V and 2 from J; bases not matched to a gene: 4. The CDR3 runs 17 residues. Germline V gives CDR1 MGHRA, CDR2 YSYEKL. CDR3 nucleotide sequence: TGCGCCAGCAGCCAAGAAGGGACAGGGGTATCCAAAAACATTCAGTACTTC. Encoded protein: CASSQEGTGVSKNIQYF.

The chain carries TRBV21-1 and TRBJ1-5. TRBV21-1 is described as a pseudogene. The CDR3 has 16 residues. In DNA, the CDR3 is TGTGCCAGCAGCAAAGGGCTCGCGGGGGGAAATCAGCCCCAGCATTTT. Its translation is CASSKGLAGGNQPQHF.

The rearrangement joins TRBV6-6 to TRBJ1-1; tentatively, D is TRBD1 (6 bases). CDR3 length equals 12 residues. Trimming shortened V by 5 bases and J by 6 bases, and 10 bases separated the two germline ends. Germline V gene sequence: CDR1 MNHNY, CDR2 SVGAGI (reference sequence). The chain's CDR3 is CASSRGAAEAFF. The CDR3 DNA reads TGTGCCAGCAGTCGGGGGGCGGCTGAAGCTTTCTTT.

This clone was observed a single time. This sequence joins TRBV6-5 and TRBJ1-1; 9 bases are shared with TRBD1. This CDR3 is 14 amino acids long. Trimming at V came to 5 bases and at J to 5 bases, leaving 6 bases not matched to a gene. Germline loops: CDR1 MNHEY, CDR2 SVGAGI. CDR3 loop: CASSTGTGWTEAFF. DNA for the CDR3: TGTGCCAGCAGTACCGGGACAGGGTGGACTGAAGCTTTCTTT.

This rearrangement joins TRBV13 to TRBJ2-6; TRBD2 matches 10 bases. The CDR3 is 16 residues long. CDR1 is PRHDT, CDR2 FYEKMQ, per germline (reference sequence). The V gene end was trimmed by 5 bases and the J gene end by 0 bases; junction bases not matched to a gene: 1. The CDR3 region has the DNA TGTGCCAGCAGCCGGACTAGCGGCTCTGGGGCCAACGTCCTGACTTTC. Amino acid sequence: CASSRTSGSGANVLTF.

The V call is TRBV11-2, the J call TRBJ1-4; D is unresolved. V was shortened by 1 base and J by 7 bases, with 13 bases between the two germline ends. The length of the CDR3 is 15 residues. Germline values: CDR1 SGHAT, CDR2 FQNNGV. CDR3 nucleotides: TGTGCCAGCAGCTTAGGTACGGTCCGGGGTGAAAAACTGTTTTTT. This gives the protein CASSLGTVRGEKLFF.

This clone was seen a handful of times. The chain recombines TRBV10-3 with TRBJ1-1; unclear D gene. V shed 10 bases and J shed 2 bases, with 17 bases lying between them. The CDR3 contains 14 residues. CDR1 is ENHRY and CDR2 is SYGVKD in the germline V gene. CDR3 sequence reads: CATSPGYSNTEAFF. The CDR3 DNA sequence: TGTGCCACTAGCCCCGGATATAGTAACACTGAAGCTTTCTTT.

The V call is TRBV15, the J call TRBJ2-5, with 8 nucleotides matching TRBD1. The junction had 5 bases not matched to a gene; V was cut back by 1 base and J by 4 bases. Germline V gene lookup returns CDR1 LNHNV and CDR2 YYDKDF (reference sequence). This CDR3 is built from 15 residues. In DNA, the CDR3 is TGTGCCACCAGCAGAGGTGGACAGGGACGAGAGACCCAGTACTTC. Its protein product is CATSRGGQGRETQYF.

This chain connects TRBV6-6 to TRBJ1-2, with 12 positions matching TRBD1. The length of the CDR3 is 14 residues. Germline CDR1 MNHNY, CDR2 SVGAGI (reference sequence). The V segment lost 6 bases and the J segment 7 bases; nucleotides outside the gene matches: 6. The CDR3 DNA follows: TGTGCCAGCAGGACGGGACAGGGGGCGAGTGGCTACACCTTC. Protein sequence: CASRTGQGASGYTF.

The chain carries TRBV6-5 and TRBJ2-2; the match to TRBD2 covers 7 bases. The J segment lost 4 bases and the V segment lost 3 bases, leaving 5 bases of the junction unmatched. The germline gives CDR1 MNHEY, CDR2 SVGAGI. This CDR3 has 15 residues. This chain's CDR3 is CASSYGLEATGELFF. The CDR3 nucleotides read TGTGCCAGCAGTTATGGACTAGAGGCCACCGGGGAGCTGTTTTTT.

This clone was detected once. The chain couples TRBV7-8 to TRBJ2-7; TRBD1 aligns across 7 bases. V lost 5 bases to trimming and J lost 4 bases; unmatched junction nucleotides: 8. CDR1 and CDR2 from the germline V gene are SGHVS and FQNEAQ. The CDR3 has 14 amino acids. The CDR3 protein is CASSRQPGGYEQYF. In DNA form, the CDR3 reads TGTGCCAGCAGCCGACAACCAGGGGGTTACGAGCAGTACTTC.

This chain links TRBV2 with TRBJ2-1; maybe TRBD1 (5 bases). Looked up from germline, CDR1 is SNHLY and CDR2 is FYNNEI. The CDR3 runs to 14 residues. V was cut by 5 bases and J by 2 bases, with 10 bases left in between. CDR3 region: CASSYRKTYNEQFF. CDR3 nucleotides: TGTGCCAGCAGTTACAGGAAGACCTACAATGAGCAGTTCTTC.

The CDR3 protein is CASSGTARSYEQYF. The CDR3 DNA reads as TGCGCCAGCAGTGGGACAGCCAGGTCCTACGAGCAGTACTTC. V is TRBV5-1 and J is TRBJ2-7, with TRBD1 matching 7 bases. The CDR3 covers 14 residues. The V gene's germline CDR1 is SGHRS and CDR2 YFSETQ. V shed 5 bases and J 1 base; nucleotides not matched to a gene: 6. The full variable domain, in which reference TRBV5-1 and TRBJ2-7 provide the parts outside the CDR3, is KAGVTQTPRYLIKTRGQQVTLSCSPISGHRSVSWYQQTPGQGLQFLFEYFSETQRNKGNFPGRFSGRQFSNSRSEMNVSTLELGDSALYLCASSGTARSYEQYFGPGTRLTVT.

V and J are TRBV7-9 and TRBJ2-3; D perhaps matches TRBD1 (6 bases). Germline V gene lookup returns CDR1 SEHNR and CDR2 FQNEAQ (reference sequence). The CDR3 sequence is 17 residues long. Between the trimmed V and J ends, which lost 5 bases and 0 bases, there was a span of 18 bases. The CDR3 bases are TGTGCCAGCAGCCCGGAGACAGGAATTAGTAGCACAGATACGCAGTATTTT. It is translated as CASSPETGISSTDTQYF.

The chain links TRBV6-1 to TRBJ1-2; D is possibly TRBD1 (5 bases). The CDR3 covers 14 residues. The V end lost 4 bases, the J end lost 7 bases, and 16 bases lay between the germline ends. Germline V gene sequence: CDR1 MNHNS, CDR2 SASEGT. Here the CDR3 DNA reads TGTGCCAGCAGTGTTGGAAGGGGCCGCGGTGGCTACACCTTC. This gives the protein CASSVGRGRGGYTF.

This chain joins TRBV5-8 and TRBJ1-3; D might be TRBD1 (5 bases). In germline, CDR1 is SGHTS, CDR2 YDEGEE. The CDR3 contains 16 residues. V lost 6 bases, J lost 0 bases, and 16 bases lay in between. CDR3 in amino acids: CASTHRGHYSGNTIYF. The CDR3 bases are TGTGCCAGCACCCATAGGGGTCACTACTCTGGAAACACCATATATTTT.